This TCR beta chain is drawn from a study of shared clonotypes between healthy human individuals. Details on this clone: Antigen specificity is unknown.

Germline trimming cut 2 bases from V and 8 bases from J; bases unmatched to any gene: 7. The germline gives CDR1 WNHNN, CDR2 SYGVQD (reference sequence). CDR3 length: 15 residues. General study findings and limits: In contrast to clonotypes shared by all four donors, non-shared clonotypes had lower generation probabilities. Estimated clonotype richness was generally higher in naive than memory subsets.

Assay: immunoSEQ multiplex PCR; the TCRdb copy retains only in-frame clones and omits some. The table shows 550,000 to 850,000 clones, with approximately 79% occurring only once. Sequencing was performed on memory CD4+ T cells sorted from blood. Subset specified: CD45RA-negative fraction. The chain carries TRBV10-1 and TRBJ2-1; TRBD1 matches at 9 bases. The receptor comes from a woman younger than 45 in good health. The CDR3 sequence is CASSEVGTGPHEQFF. In DNA, the CDR3 is TGCGCCAGCAGTGAGGTTGGGACAGGGCCTCATGAGCAGTTCTTC.